Shown below are 13 T cell receptor beta chains from a single sample sequenced in a study of cytomegalovirus exposure and HLA in healthy donors. The PCR made use of 60 Vbeta and 13 Jbeta primers. Libraries were prepared by immunoSEQ multiplex PCR; TCRdb keeps only in-frame clonotypes and omits some of them. The data show about 150,000 clones, around 9.6% seen once. Sequences were obtained from PBMCs. The source is a male donor in good health and CMV-seronegative.

The chain uses TRBV28 and TRBJ2-7; weak D call: TRBD2 (6 bases). CDR1 is MDHEN, CDR2 SYDVKM, per germline. The CDR3 sequence is 18 residues long. V was pared by 5 bases and J by 2 bases, with 25 bases between. Here the CDR3 reads CASSPPPSGVQRPYEQYF. As DNA, the CDR3 is TGTGCCAGCAGTCCACCCCCGTCGGGGGTCCAGAGGCCCTACGAGCAGTACTTC.

This clone occurred a few times. This chain joins TRBV28 and TRBJ2-1; D uncertain. Germline CDR1 is MDHEN and CDR2 is SYDVKM. The CDR3 covers 14 residues. V lost 2 bases and J lost 7, with 12 bases in between. The CDR3 here is CASSLVRAQNEQFF. As DNA, the CDR3 is TGTGCCAGCAGTTTAGTGAGAGCGCAAAATGAGCAGTTCTTC.

The chain links TRBV28 to TRBJ2-7, with D uncertain. The germline CDR1 and CDR2 sequences are MDHEN and SYDVKM. This CDR3 comprises 13 residues. V gave up 3 bases and J gave up 0 bases, with 6 bases separating them. CDR3 nucleotide sequence: TGTGCCAGCAGTTTGCTAACCTCCTACGAGCAGTACTTC. Amino acid sequence: CASSLLTSYEQYF. The variable domain in full, completed from reference TRBV28 and TRBJ2-7, reads DVKVTQSSRYLVKRTGEKVFLECVQDMDHENMFWYRQDPGLGLRLIYFSYDVKMKEKGDIPEGYSVSREKKERFSLILESASTNQTSMYLCASSLLTSYEQYFGPGTRLTVT.

This clone was found a few times. This CDR3 is CASSSGGLGAEAFF. CDR3 nucleotide sequence: TGTGCCAGCAGTTCAGGGGGGCTGGGGGCTGAAGCTTTCTTT. The rearrangement links TRBV28 to TRBJ1-1; 7 bases agree with TRBD1. This CDR3 comprises 14 residues. Germline V lookup: CDR1 MDHEN, CDR2 SYDVKM. With V trimmed by 4 bases and J by 6 bases, 8 bases remained unmatched.

The CDR3 sequence: CASNPPAYSSYEQYF. The CDR3 nucleotides read TGTGCCAGCAACCCCCCCGCCTACAGCTCCTACGAGCAGTACTTC. The chain carries TRBV5-6 and TRBJ2-7, with D uncertain. Trimming removed 6 bases from V and 0 bases from J, with 16 bases in between. The CDR3 totals 15 residues. Per the germline V gene, CDR1 is SGHDT and CDR2 is YYEEEE.

This clone was observed a handful of times. The CDR3 sequence: CASSLSSGGGSTGELFF. The CDR3 region has the DNA TGTGCCAGCAGTTTATCCAGCGGGGGAGGGAGCACCGGGGAGCTGTTTTTT. This chain uses TRBV27 with TRBJ2-2, with 8 bases identical to TRBD2. V dropped 0 bases and J dropped 4; count of bases not matched to a gene: 7. Germline V gene data show CDR1 as MNHEY and CDR2 as SMNVEV (reference sequence). This CDR3 is 17 amino acids long.

The chain combines TRBV7-2 with TRBJ2-1, with a possible D match to TRBD1 (6 bases). Trimming stripped 2 bases from V and 0 bases from J, with 20 bases between. CDR1 and CDR2 from the germline V gene are SGHTA and FQGNSA. The CDR3 loop spans 19 amino acids. In DNA form, the CDR3 reads TGTGCCAGCAGCTTAATTCCGGGACATAGATTGAGCTCCTACAATGAGCAGTTCTTC. Amino acid sequence: CASSLIPGHRLSSYNEQFF.

The gene calls are TRBV9 and TRBJ1-2, with 7 bases matching TRBD1. The junction had 4 bases not matched to a gene; V was cut back by 2 bases and J by 9 bases. CDR3 length: 12 amino acids. Germline values: CDR1 SGDLS, CDR2 YYNGEE. The CDR3 loop reads CASSVNRGSYTF. The CDR3 DNA is TGTGCCAGCAGCGTGAACAGGGGTAGCTACACCTTC.

This clone came up a few times. This chain joins TRBV5-1 and TRBJ1-6, with D uncertain. The CDR3 contains 16 residues. CDR1 is SGHRS and CDR2 is YFSETQ in the germline V gene. Trimming shortened V by 4 bases and J by 5 bases, and 16 bases separated the two germline ends. The CDR3 region has the DNA TGCGCCAGCAGCCCGACGGGTACGGTCAATAATTCACCCCTCCACTTT. Amino acids: CASSPTGTVNNSPLHF. Complete variable domain (other parts from reference TRBV5-1 and TRBJ1-6): KAGVTQTPRYLIKTRGQQVTLSCSPISGHRSVSWYQQTPGQGLQFLFEYFSETQRNKGNFPGRFSGRQFSNSRSEMNVSTLELGDSALYLCASSPTGTVNNSPLHFGNGTRLTVT.

This rearrangement joins TRBV7-2 to TRBJ1-4, with D tentatively TRBD1 (5 bases). Germline CDR1 reads SGHTA; CDR2 reads FQGNSA. This CDR3 comprises 16 residues. The ends were cut back, 9 bases at V and 2 bases at J, with 19 bases in the middle. CDR3 sequence (DNA): TGTGCCAGTACCCGCGGGGAGGGGCGGACTAATGAAAAACTGTTTTTT. Amino acid sequence: CASTRGEGRTNEKLFF.

This clone was counted between two and nine times. This sequence joins TRBV27 and TRBJ2-7; 12 bases are a match to TRBD1. Per germline, CDR1 MNHEY and CDR2 SMNVEV (reference sequence). The CDR3 covers 15 residues. With 6 bases clipped from V and 3 bases from J, the junction kept 6 bases outside the gene matches. CDR3 amino acids: CASSPRDRGLYEQYF. Written as DNA, the CDR3 is TGTGCCAGCAGCCCACGGGACAGGGGGCTCTACGAGCAGTACTTC.

This clone was detected a few times. The chain has TRBV7-3 and TRBJ1-6, with TRBD1 as a possible D gene (5 bases). CDR3 size: 17 residues. V was shortened by 3 bases and J by 0 bases, with 12 bases between the two germline ends. Germline V lookup: CDR1 SGHTA, CDR2 FQGTGA. The CDR3 DNA reads as TGTGCCAGCAGCTTTCCGACAGTTAGCTCCTATAATTCACCCCTCCACTTT. Translated: CASSFPTVSSYNSPLHF.

This clone was seen a few times. V usage is TRBV5-6 and J usage is TRBJ2-7, with 7 bases aligning to TRBD1. V lost 4 bases, J lost 3 bases, and 10 bases stayed unmatched. CDR3 length equals 15 residues. Per germline, CDR1 SGHDT and CDR2 YYEEEE. CDR3 DNA: TGTGCCAGCAGCAGGAACCGGGACAGCTTCTACGAGCAGTACTTC. This sequence encodes CASSRNRDSFYEQYF.